The 12 T cell receptor beta chains in this list originate from one sample, sequenced in a study of blood T cell repertoires in COVID-19. Measured with immunoSEQ multiplex PCR; TCRdb has only the in-frame clones, and not every one. The sample holds around 280,000 clones, around 90% seen once. Sequencing input: peripheral blood. Source of these receptors: a man between 65 and 79 years old with acute or convalescent COVID-19.

This clone has just a few counts. The genes are TRBV7-2 and TRBJ1-1; the match to TRBD1 covers 9 bases. V lost 5 bases to trimming and J lost 3 bases; unmatched junction nucleotides: 7. The CDR3 is 15 amino acids. CDR1 SGHTA and CDR2 FQGNSA come from the germline V gene. Written as DNA, the CDR3 is TGTGCCAGCAGCATAACCGGGACAGGGTACACTGAAGCTTTCTTT. It translates to CASSITGTGYTEAFF. Full variable domain (rest looked up from reference TRBV7-2 and TRBJ1-1): GAGVSQSPSNKVTEKGKDVELRCDPISGHTALYWYRQSLGQGLEFLIYFQGNSAPDKSGLPSDRFSAERTGGSVSTLTIQRTQQEDSAVYLCASSITGTGYTEAFFGQGTRLTVV.

This chain links TRBV14 with TRBJ1-4; 8 bases match TRBD1. There are 16 residues in the CDR3. Germline-derived CDR1 and CDR2 are SGHDN and FVKESK. The V gene end was trimmed by 4 bases and the J gene end by 6 bases; junction bases not matched to a gene: 10. DNA for the CDR3: TGTGCCAGCAGCCCTAACACGGACAGGGTTTATGAAAAACTGTTTTTT. Translating gives CASSPNTDRVYEKLFF.

The J gene is TRBJ1-4, the V gene TRBV5-1, with TRBD1 identical over 7 bases. Germline CDR1 SGHRS, CDR2 YFSETQ. V shed 2 bases, J shed 1 base, and the junction held 2 bases outside the gene matches. CDR3 length: 15 amino acids. The DNA for the CDR3 is TGCGCCAGCAGCTTCGACAGGGTAACTAATGAAAAACTGTTTTTT. This encodes CASSFDRVTNEKLFF.

V gene TRBV7-8 combines with J gene TRBJ2-7, with 8 bases matching TRBD1. The CDR3 contains 16 residues. Germline CDR1 and CDR2: SGHVS and FQNEAQ. Unmatched junction bases numbered 5, after V lost 1 base and J lost 0 bases. This chain's CDR3 is CASSLETGQGSYEQYF. The DNA of the CDR3 is TGTGCCAGCAGCTTAGAAACAGGACAGGGCTCCTACGAGCAGTACTTC.

The rearrangement links TRBV11-3 to TRBJ2-1, with TRBD2 matching 9 bases. The germline gives CDR1 SGHNT, CDR2 YENEEA. J gave up 9 bases and V 1 base, and 4 bases lay outside the gene matches. The CDR3 loop spans 14 amino acids. In DNA, the CDR3 is TGTGCCAGCAGCTTAGGCGGGAGGGTCGGTGAGCAGTTCTTC. This sequence encodes CASSLGGRVGEQFF.

The CDR3: CAWSDRVDKRELFF. CDR3 in DNA: TGTGCCTGGAGCGACAGGGTTGACAAGCGGGAGCTGTTTTTT. V and J are TRBV30 and TRBJ2-2, with TRBD1 identical over 7 bases. Germline trimming cut 3 bases from V and 9 bases from J; bases unmatched to any gene: 10. This CDR3 has 14 residues. Germline V gene sequence: CDR1 GTSNPN, CDR2 SVGIG (reference sequence).

The chain carries TRBV18 and TRBJ2-5, with 10 positions matching TRBD2. Trimming took 3 bases from V and 5 from J; bases not matched to a gene: 0. The germline V gene encodes CDR1 KGHSH and CDR2 LQKENI. The CDR3 length is 13 residues. The CDR3 spells CASSPGLAETQYF. As DNA, the CDR3 is TGTGCCAGCTCACCGGGACTAGCGGAGACCCAGTACTTC.

This chain links TRBV2 with TRBJ2-6; weak D call: TRBD2 (5 bases). The CDR3 has 16 residues. The V gene lost 7 bases and the J gene lost 3 bases, with 16 bases spanning the gap. The germline V gene encodes CDR1 SNHLY and CDR2 FYNNEI. CDR3 sequence (DNA): TGTGCCAGCACACCAGGTGGAGGCGATGGGGCCAACGTCCTGACTTTC. Protein product: CASTPGGGDGANVLTF.

The V gene is TRBV4-3, the J gene TRBJ1-6; maybe TRBD1 (5 bases). The V end was cut by 0 bases, the J end by 5 bases, with 11 bases between. This CDR3 contains 16 residues. CDR1 LGHNA and CDR2 YSLEER come from the germline V gene. The CDR3 reads CASSQDTGRDNSPLHF. The CDR3 DNA is TGCGCCAGCAGCCAAGATACCGGCAGGGATAATTCACCCCTCCACTTT.

CDR3 DNA sequence: TGCAGCGTGCTGTTGACAGGGGACTATGGCTACACCTTC. This translates into CSVLLTGDYGYTF. The chain couples TRBV29-1 to TRBJ1-2, with 8 nucleotides matching TRBD1. V was pared by 6 bases and J by 3 bases, with 6 bases of the junction left unmatched. The germline V gene encodes CDR1 SQVTM and CDR2 ANQGSEA. The CDR3 has 13 residues.

The J gene is TRBJ2-1, the V gene TRBV18, with D possibly matching TRBD1 (6 bases). Germline assignment: CDR1 KGHSH and CDR2 LQKENI. There are 12 residues in the CDR3. V lost 8 bases to trimming and J lost 4 bases, with 9 bases between them. CDR3 nucleotide sequence: TGTGCCAGCGGAGACAGGTACAATGAGCAGTTCTTC. Translating it yields CASGDRYNEQFF.

The chain is built from TRBV9 and TRBJ2-7; D is perhaps TRBD2 (6 bases). V dropped 4 bases and J dropped 1 base, with 15 bases sitting between them. In germline, CDR1 is SGDLS, CDR2 YYNGEE. The CDR3 spans 15 residues. CDR3: CASSPGVGQSYEQYF. Written as DNA, the CDR3 is TGTGCCAGCAGCCCGGGGGTAGGCCAGTCCTACGAGCAGTACTTC.